This record covers a single TCR beta chain. The antigen is not known. The sort gate was single viable CD3+CD4+CD8-CD45RO+ cells for memory CD4+ T cells. The CDR3 totals 14 residues. Between the trimmed V and J ends, which lost 4 bases and 5 bases, there was a span of 9 bases. The germline gives CDR1 LGHNA, CDR2 YSLEER. The source of the sample is a study of memory CD4+ T cells and cytomegalovirus serostatus. Study details: Donors were healthy Belgian adults, some 10 CMV seropositive and about two dozen seronegative. General study findings and limits: A US-trained random forest predicted CMV serostatus with median AUC around 0.9.

Data came from immunoSEQ multiplex PCR; TCRdb stores just in-frame clones and leaves some out. The sample lists about 82,000 clones; around 80% were seen once. The sample taken for sequencing was memory CD4+ T cells from blood. The V and J genes are TRBV4-3 and TRBJ1-6; D uncertain. The TCR sequence derives from an adult in good health and CMV-seronegative. CDR3 loop: CASSPSFDNSPLHF. CDR3 nucleotide sequence: TGCGCCAGCAGCCCCTCTTTTGATAATTCACCCCTCCACTTT.